The clone carrying this TCR beta chain was recorded at least ten times. Its antigen is not identified. Uncontrolled infection, other autoimmune disease, pregnancy and lactation each barred patients from inclusion. The diagnostic basis comprised clinical symptoms, serum thyroxine and TRAb, thyroid ultrasound and orbital computed tomography. TCR beta CDR3 regions were amplified from RNA transcripts. A set of HTBI primers served as the primers for a first-round RT-PCR of the TCR CDR3. TCRdb called the multiplex PCR reads again in MiXCR, with one record for every CDR3 protein. Of approximately 510,000 distinct CDR3 sequences detected, around 21% appear once; the ten largest clones hold about 26%. The data were taken from a study of T cells in Graves' hyperthyroidism and ophthalmopathy. Overall study findings and caveats: Separating ophthalmopathy from stable hyperthyroidism was achieved by a 13 V-J model.

The CDR3 sequence is 13 residues long. The V and J ends lost 7 bases and 2 bases respectively, with 12 bases between them. Germline-derived CDR1 and CDR2 are MNHNS and SASEGT. This receptor was taken from a man aged 18 to 29 with Graves' hyperthyroidism. The chain recombines TRBV6-1 with TRBJ2-7, with D perhaps assigned TRBD1 or TRBD2 (5 bases each). The sample comprised blood. CDR3 DNA: TGTGCCAGCAACTCGGGACGGCCCTACGAGCAGTACTTC. Its translation: CASNSGRPYEQYF.